This entry lists 26 T cell receptor beta chains sequenced from one sample in a study of T-cell memory formation after mild COVID-19. One entry per CDR3 protein results from TCRdb running MiXCR on the 5' RACE reads. The sample holds about 320,000 distinct CDR3 sequences, 13% to 15% seen once. The sequenced sample consisted of PBMCs or a T cell subset sorted from them (not recorded which). The receptors here all came from a young man who had mild COVID-19 (a few samples of this study predate the infection). Cell type and time point are not known.

This clonotype was picked up a small number of times. The J gene is TRBJ2-2, the V gene TRBV10-3; 7 bases are a match to TRBD2. Germline CDR1 reads ENHRY; CDR2 reads SYGVKD. J was trimmed by 9 bases and V by 6 bases; bases with no gene match: 16. The CDR3 runs 16 residues. CDR3 DNA sequence: TGTGCCATCAGCGAAGGGGAGGGTGCATTGAGTTGGGAGCTGTTTTTT. This codes for CAISEGEGALSWELFF.

Ten or more counts support this clonotype. The V call is TRBV5-1, the J call TRBJ2-7; tentatively, D is TRBD2 (5 bases). CDR1 is SGHRS, CDR2 YFSETQ, per germline. V lost 0 bases and J 7 bases, leaving 14 bases between the germline ends. The CDR3 covers 14 residues. In nucleotides, the CDR3 is TGCGCCAGCAGCTTGGAAGCTACGACGGGGGAGCAGTACTTC. This encodes CASSLEATTGEQYF.

This clonotype was observed a handful of times. This chain connects TRBV9 to TRBJ2-3, with D possibly being TRBD1 (5 bases). V was shortened by 4 bases and J by 4 bases, with 13 bases between the two germline ends. This CDR3 spans 14 amino acids. Germline loops: CDR1 SGDLS, CDR2 YYNGEE. CDR3 region: CASSKGPQADTQYF. CDR3 DNA: TGTGCCAGCAGCAAGGGCCCACAGGCAGATACGCAGTATTTT.

This clonotype has a handful of counts. This chain connects TRBV15 to TRBJ1-1; no firm D call. Germline V gives CDR1 LNHNV, CDR2 YYDKDF (reference sequence). The CDR3 is 16 amino acids. V was cut by 3 bases and J by 0 bases, with 14 bases left in between. CDR3 amino acids: CATSSTIGGLNTEAFF. The CDR3 bases are TGTGCCACCAGCAGCACCATAGGTGGGTTGAACACTGAAGCTTTCTTT. The full variable domain, with the rest looked up from reference TRBV15 and TRBJ1-1, is DAMVIQNPRYQVTQFGKPVTLSCSQTLNHNVMYWYQQKSSQAPKLLFHYYDKDFNNEADTPDNFQSRRPNTSFCFLDIRSPGLGDTAMYLCATSSTIGGLNTEAFFGQGTRLTVV.

This clonotype has just a few counts. The chain is built from TRBV4-1 and TRBJ1-5, with a weak D call TRBD1 (5 bases). V lost 3 bases and J lost 0, with 21 bases in between. CDR3 length: 19 amino acids. CDR1 is MGHRA, CDR2 YSYEKL, per germline. DNA for the CDR3: TGCGCCAGCAGCCACGATATCGACAGATCCGATTATAGCAATCAGCCCCAGCATTTT. Protein: CASSHDIDRSDYSNQPQHF.

V usage is TRBV6-6 and J usage is TRBJ1-2, with 8 positions matching TRBD1. CDR1 MNHNY and CDR2 SVGAGI come from the germline V gene (reference sequence). CDR3 length equals 16 residues. V trimming: 5 bases; J trimming: 7 bases; junction bases outside the gene matches: 15. CDR3 loop: CASSLEGIQGARGYTF. For the CDR3, the DNA is TGTGCCAGCAGTCTCGAGGGAATTCAGGGGGCACGTGGCTACACCTTC.

The V call is TRBV20-1, the J call TRBJ2-5; TRBD2 matches 7 bases. CDR3 length: 12 amino acids. The germline V gene has CDR1 DFQATT and CDR2 SNEGSKA (reference sequence). The CDR3 region has the DNA TGCAGGGCTGAGCGGGGAGGTGAGACCCAGTACTTC. Encoded protein: CRAERGGETQYF.

J is TRBJ1-2 and V is TRBV3-1; a weak D match, TRBD1 (5 bases). Germline V lookup: CDR1 LGHDT, CDR2 YNNKEL (reference sequence). Trimming took off 3 bases at V and 7 bases at J, with 24 bases between the two ends. The CDR3 has 17 amino acids. CDR3: CASSHPLGTVVRGGYTF. For the CDR3, the DNA is TGTGCCAGCAGCCACCCCCTTGGGACTGTTGTTCGTGGTGGCTACACCTTC. The full variable domain, in which reference TRBV3-1 and TRBJ1-2 provide the parts outside the CDR3, is DTAVSQTPKYLVTQMGNDKSIKCEQNLGHDTMYWYKQDSKKFLKIMFSYNNKELIINETVPNRFSPKSPDKAHLNLHINSLELGDSAVYFCASSHPLGTVVRGGYTFGSGTRLTVV.

This sequence joins TRBV6-5 and TRBJ2-7; TRBD2 might be the D (5 bases). Trimming shortened V by 6 bases and J by 6 bases, and 12 bases separated the two germline ends. The CDR3 consists of 12 residues. Germline V lookup: CDR1 MNHEY, CDR2 SVGAGI. This CDR3 is CASSPTRFEQYF. Here the CDR3 DNA reads TGTGCCAGCAGCCCTACTAGATTCGAGCAGTACTTC.

The chain couples TRBV6-1 to TRBJ2-7; D is perhaps TRBD2 (6 bases). The CDR3 consists of 15 residues. V was cut by 1 base and J by 2 bases, with 12 bases left in between. CDR1 is MNHNS, CDR2 SASEGT, per germline. The CDR3 DNA sequence: TGTGCCAGCAGTGAAGTTGGAGGGATCACCTACGAGCAGTACGTC. As protein: CASSEVGGITYEQYV.

Many counts were recorded for this clonotype. The rearrangement joins TRBV5-1 to TRBJ1-1, with no clear D. Deletions cut 5 bases from V and 5 bases from J, with 7 bases between. Looked up from germline, CDR1 is SGHRS and CDR2 is YFSETQ. CDR3 length: 11 amino acids. CDR3 residues: CASRLATEAFF. For the CDR3, the DNA is TGCGCCAGCAGGCTAGCTACTGAAGCTTTCTTT.

The sample holds a few counts of this clonotype. The chain carries TRBV29-1 and TRBJ2-3; TRBD1 is a possible D gene (6 bases). V lost 5 bases and J 0 bases, leaving 12 bases between the germline ends. Germline CDR1 is SQVTM and CDR2 is ANQGSEA. CDR3 size: 14 residues. The CDR3: CSVPGTLSTDTQYF. CDR3 nucleotide sequence: TGCAGCGTTCCCGGGACACTTAGCACAGATACGCAGTATTTT.

This clonotype has just a few counts. This chain connects TRBV18 to TRBJ2-1; either TRBD1 or TRBD2 may fit D (5 bases each). V shed 1 base and J shed 0 bases, with 10 bases lying between them. In germline, CDR1 is KGHSH, CDR2 LQKENI. The CDR3 contains 16 residues. CDR3 nucleotides: TGTGCCAGCTCACCACGGGACCGCAGCTCCTACAATGAGCAGTTCTTC. This sequence encodes CASSPRDRSSYNEQFF.

This clonotype turned up a few times. CDR3 DNA sequence: TGCGCCAGCAGCGCGATCACCGGGACTAGCTCACGCTCCTCCTACAATGAGCAGTTCTTC. Translating gives CASSAITGTSSRSSYNEQFF. The chain has TRBV5-1 and TRBJ2-1, with 9 bases that match TRBD2. Germline CDR1 reads SGHRS; CDR2 reads YFSETQ. The V segment lost 4 bases and the J segment 0 bases; nucleotides outside the gene matches: 17. CDR3 size: 20 residues.

The genes are TRBV6-1 and TRBJ1-5; the match to TRBD1 covers 7 bases. The V segment lost 4 bases and the J segment 2 bases; nucleotides outside the gene matches: 8. The CDR3 has 16 amino acids. Germline values: CDR1 MNHNS, CDR2 SASEGT. The CDR3 reads CASSVYRGLGNQPQHF. The CDR3 DNA follows: TGTGCCAGCAGTGTTTACAGGGGCTTGGGCAATCAGCCCCAGCATTTT.

This chain uses TRBV10-3 with TRBJ2-1, with 13 bases that match TRBD2. V was clipped by 10 bases and J by 1 base; unmatched bases: 10. This CDR3 is built from 17 residues. From germline, CDR1 is ENHRY and CDR2 SYGVKD. The CDR3 loop reads CATAGTSGVRSYNEQFF. The CDR3 DNA sequence: TGTGCCACCGCTGGGACTAGCGGGGTGAGGTCCTACAATGAGCAGTTCTTC.

In this sample, this clonotype turned up a few times. The rearrangement links TRBV6-5 to TRBJ2-1; the D gene is possibly TRBD1 (5 bases). The CDR3 has 15 amino acids. Looked up from germline, CDR1 is MNHEY and CDR2 is SVGAGI. Trimming left V 0 bases short and J 6 bases short, with 12 bases between. CDR3 in DNA: TGTGCCAGCAGTTACTCGAATGGGGCTATCAATGAGCAGTTCTTC. Translating gives CASSYSNGAINEQFF.

This chain links TRBV4-1 with TRBJ1-2; 8 nucleotides match TRBD1. CDR3 size: 14 residues. CDR1 and CDR2 from the germline V gene are MGHRA and YSYEKL. With V trimmed by 0 bases and J by 7 bases, 4 bases remained unmatched. The CDR3 sequence is CASSQDWTGSGYTF. CDR3 DNA: TGCGCCAGCAGCCAAGATTGGACAGGGAGTGGCTACACCTTC.

V usage is TRBV9 and J usage is TRBJ2-2; TRBD2 is a possible D gene (5 bases). The germline V gene encodes CDR1 SGDLS and CDR2 YYNGEE. This CDR3 contains 16 residues. Trimming left V 2 bases short and J 1 base short, with 12 bases between. CDR3 amino acids: CASSVRRGLNTGELFF. In DNA, the CDR3 is TGTGCCAGCAGCGTTCGTCGGGGATTGAACACCGGGGAGCTGTTTTTT. The whole variable domain, filled in from reference TRBV9 and TRBJ2-2, reads DSGVTQTPKHLITATGQRVTLRCSPRSGDLSVYWYQQSLDQGLQFLIQYYNGEERAKGNILERFSAQQFPDLHSELNLSSLELGDSALYFCASSVRRGLNTGELFFGEGSRLTVL.

This clonotype showed up many times. CDR3 amino acids: CASSWAGQRDTDTQYF. In DNA form, the CDR3 reads TGTGCCAGCAGCTGGGCGGGACAGAGAGACACAGATACGCAGTATTTT. The rearrangement joins TRBV6-6 to TRBJ2-3; tentative D call: TRBD1 (7 bases). The CDR3 runs 16 residues. Trimming removed 6 bases from V and 2 bases from J, with 18 bases in between. Germline V lookup: CDR1 MNHNY, CDR2 SVGAGI (reference sequence).

This clonotype was seen only a few times. The chain couples TRBV7-9 to TRBJ2-1; D gene unclear. Trimming left V 2 bases short and J 6 bases short, with 8 bases between. CDR1 is SEHNR and CDR2 is FQNEAQ in the germline V gene (reference sequence). CDR3 length: 13 amino acids. DNA of the CDR3: TGTGCCAGCAGCTTACACACCTTCAATGAGCAGTTCTTC. This encodes CASSLHTFNEQFF.

The chain joins TRBV6-4 to TRBJ2-3; D is undetermined. Trimming removed 0 bases from V and 1 base from J, with 8 bases in between. Per germline, CDR1 MRHNA and CDR2 SNTAGT. The CDR3 has 15 residues. CDR3: CASSDSDKRTDTQYF. In nucleotides, the CDR3 is TGTGCCAGCAGTGACTCGGATAAACGCACAGATACGCAGTATTTT.

This chain links TRBV5-5 with TRBJ2-5, with D tentatively TRBD1 (6 bases). V lost 2 bases and J lost 5, with 13 bases in between. The CDR3 has 14 residues. The germline V gene encodes CDR1 SGHKS and CDR2 YYEKEE (reference sequence). As DNA, the CDR3 is TGTGCCAGCAGCTTATCAGGGGTGGAGGAGACCCAGTACTTC. Translation: CASSLSGVEETQYF.

This clonotype came up many times. The chain carries TRBV5-1 and TRBJ2-7; 9 bases are a match to TRBD2. Germline CDR1 and CDR2: SGHRS and YFSETQ. The V segment lost 0 bases and the J segment 2 bases; nucleotides outside the gene matches: 6. There are 16 residues in the CDR3. The CDR3 loop is CASSLEAPSGTYEQYF. CDR3 bases: TGCGCCAGCAGCTTGGAGGCGCCTAGCGGGACCTACGAGCAGTACTTC.

This sequence joins TRBV28 and TRBJ2-4, with 9 bases matching TRBD1. Germline assignment: CDR1 MDHEN and CDR2 SYDVKM. Germline trimming cut 7 bases from V and 2 bases from J; bases unmatched to any gene: 3. The CDR3 runs to 14 residues. CDR3 residues: CASTGQGPKNIQYF. In DNA, the CDR3 is TGTGCCAGCACGGGACAGGGACCCAAAAACATTCAGTACTTC.

CDR3 nucleotide sequence: TGTGCCAGCAGCGGGGGACAGCGCCGCGACATTCAGTACTTC. Amino acid sequence: CASSGGQRRDIQYF. This chain uses TRBV7-9 with TRBJ2-4; 7 bases are shared with TRBD1. With 5 bases clipped from V and 8 bases from J, the junction kept 9 bases outside the gene matches. The CDR3 runs to 14 residues. CDR1 is SEHNR, CDR2 FQNEAQ, per germline (reference sequence).